This T cell receptor (beta chain) was identified in a study of OX40 agonist ivuxolimab in advanced cancers. At the level of the study: Recorded diagnoses for dose-escalation patients were hepatocellular carcinoma, melanoma, renal cell or head and neck cancer.

Clones were sequenced by immunoSEQ multiplex PCR, and TCRdb holds only the in-frame ones, with some missing. The sample records tens of thousands of clones, over 70% being singletons. Study-wide results and caveats: In the 0.1 to 3.0 mg/kg range, CD4+ and CD8+ blood T cells had expanded clonally by week 6.

As regards this clone: Its matching antigen is unknown.

Sequenced here: CD4+ or CD8+ T cells sorted from blood, sampled in a trial of the OX40 agonist ivuxolimab. The receptor was derived from an adult with an advanced solid tumor such as melanoma, head and neck, liver or kidney cancer.

The CDR3 nucleotides read TGTGCCAGTAGTAGCCGGGACAGTATTTTAGGGTACTTC. Protein product: CASSSRDSILGYF. The gene calls are TRBV19 and TRBJ2-4, with TRBD1 matching 7 bases. This CDR3 has 13 amino acids. Germline V lookup: CDR1 LNHDA, CDR2 SQIVND (reference sequence). J lost 15 bases, V lost 4 bases, and 12 bases had no gene match.